This T cell receptor beta chain comes out of a study of blood T cell repertoires in COVID-19. The protocol was immunoSEQ multiplex PCR, while the TCRdb copy is restricted to in-frame clones and leaves out a portion. This table holds around 170,000 clones, about nine tenths found once. This CDR3 is 18 amino acids long. The V and J ends lost 4 bases and 4 bases, in that order; junction bases with no gene match: 12. Germline-derived CDR1 and CDR2 are SGHTA and FQGNSA. The gene calls are TRBV7-2 and TRBJ2-3; 12 bases are shared with TRBD2. The receptor was derived from a woman aged 18-35 years who had recovered from COVID-19. Sequencing used PBMCs or T cells enriched from blood (not recorded which). DNA for the CDR3: TGTGCCAGCAGCTCTCCCACACTAGCGGGGGGCGGGGCAGATACGCAGTATTTT. Protein product: CASSSPTLAGGGADTQYF. Looking up the rest from reference TRBV7-2 and TRBJ2-3 gives the full variable domain: GAGVSQSPSNKVTEKGKDVELRCDPISGHTALYWYRQSLGQGLEFLIYFQGNSAPDKSGLPSDRFSAERTGGSVSTLTIQRTQQEDSAVYLCASSSPTLAGGGADTQYFGPGTRLTVL.